At least ten counts were recorded for the clone carrying this T cell receptor beta chain. Its antigen is unknown. The data were taken from a study of neurological immune-mediated disorders. Study conclusions and caveats: Among expanded clones, no CDR3 amino acid sequences were shared across subjects, a pattern suggesting private repertoires in all groups.

V gave up 5 bases and J gave up 4 bases, with 10 bases separating them. The CDR3 has 13 residues. From germline, CDR1 is SGHRS and CDR2 YFSETQ. TCRdb analysed the 5' RACE reads with MiXCR anew, one entry per CDR3 protein. The sample has tens of thousands of distinct CDR3 sequences, 3% to 4% seen once. Sequenced material: PBMCs. The receptor's source is a woman aged 45-59 years with multiple sclerosis. The chain couples TRBV5-1 to TRBJ1-5; unclear D gene. The CDR3: CASRSSVNQPQHF. The DNA for the CDR3 is TGCGCCAGCAGGTCCTCAGTTAATCAGCCCCAGCATTTT.